The 30 T cell receptor beta chains in this list originate from one sample, sequenced in a study of control samples from healthy donors and cancer patients. Using immunoSEQ multiplex PCR, the repertoire was profiled, and TCRdb retains in-frame clones only, with some absent. The sample shows tens of thousands of clones, 65% to 90% of them seen only once. The material sequenced was PBMCs. Source of these receptors: a man aged 55 to 70 with head and neck cancer.

This sequence joins TRBV3-1 (or the pseudogene TRBV3-2) and TRBJ1-1; no firm D call. There are 15 residues in the CDR3. Trimming left V 4 bases short and J 1 base short, with 13 bases between. The germline V gene has CDR1 LGHDT and CDR2 YNNKEL (reference sequence). The CDR3 reads CASSPRWQSNTEAFF. DNA of the CDR3: TGTGCCAGCAGCCCTCGATGGCAGTCGAACACTGAAGCTTTCTTT.

This clone was found a few times. The chain is built from TRBV3-1 (or the pseudogene TRBV3-2) and TRBJ2-5; the D is unclear. This CDR3 contains 14 residues. The V gene lost 2 bases and the J gene lost 1 base, with 8 bases spanning the gap. Germline V lookup: CDR1 LGHDT, CDR2 YNNKEL (reference sequence). The CDR3 DNA is TGTGCCAGCAGCCAATCTGAGACCCAAGAGACCCAGTACTTC. Protein: CASSQSETQETQYF.

This chain uses TRBV4-1 with TRBJ2-7; D possibly corresponds to TRBD2 (6 bases). Trimming removed 2 bases at V and 3 bases at J, with 11 bases between. CDR3 length equals 14 residues. Germline V gene data show CDR1 as MGHRA and CDR2 as YSYEKL. The CDR3 nucleotides are TGCGCCAGCAGCCAAAGACTAGAAGGCTACGAGCAGTACTTC. Its translation is CASSQRLEGYEQYF.

The chain employs TRBV28 and TRBJ1-2; TRBD1 might be the D (5 bases). This CDR3 has 13 residues. Germline V lookup: CDR1 MDHEN, CDR2 SYDVKM. The V end was cut by 9 bases, the J end by 4 bases, with 15 bases between. CDR3 in DNA: TGTGCCAGTTCCCCGGGACTTTCCTATGGCTACACCTTC. This translates into CASSPGLSYGYTF.

The DNA for the CDR3 is TGTGCCAGCAGTGAAGCGCGGACAGGGGGGACCTCTGGAAACACCATATATTTT. This codes for CASSEARTGGTSGNTIYF. V and J are TRBV6-1 and TRBJ1-3; 10 positions match TRBD1. Germline CDR1 is MNHNS and CDR2 is SASEGT. The CDR3 loop spans 18 amino acids. V was clipped by 0 bases and J by 0 bases; unmatched bases: 5.

In this sample, this clone turned up once. The rearrangement joins TRBV6-5 to TRBJ1-1; a weak D match, TRBD1 (5 bases). The CDR3 contains 14 residues. V lost 5 bases to trimming and J lost 5 bases, with 15 bases between them. Germline loops: CDR1 MNHEY, CDR2 SVGAGI. The CDR3 protein is CASSPGKRRTEAFF. The CDR3 DNA reads TGTGCCAGCAGTCCAGGGAAACGAAGGACTGAAGCTTTCTTT.

The V call is TRBV2, the J call TRBJ2-3; 13 bases are shared with TRBD2. CDR1 and CDR2 from the germline V gene are SNHLY and FYNNEI. Trimming cost V 5 bases and J 2 bases; bases outside gene matches: 4. The CDR3 runs to 16 residues. This chain's CDR3 is CASSRLAGGNTDTQYF. CDR3 DNA: TGTGCCAGCAGTAGACTAGCGGGAGGCAACACAGATACGCAGTATTTT.

This clone was counted between two and nine times. The chain carries TRBV2 and TRBJ2-1; TRBD2 matches 8 bases. There are 15 residues in the CDR3. Germline lookup yields CDR1 SNHLY and CDR2 FYNNEI. Trimming at V came to 3 bases and at J to 4 bases, leaving 5 bases not matched to a gene. The CDR3 DNA follows: TGTGCCAGCAGTGAGTGGAGCGGGGGTTACAATGAGCAGTTCTTC. Translated: CASSEWSGGYNEQFF.

The gene calls are TRBV5-1 and TRBJ2-3; 7 bases map to TRBD1. The CDR3 runs 14 residues. CDR1 is SGHRS and CDR2 is YFSETQ in the germline V gene. V was pared by 3 bases and J by 6 bases, with 7 bases of the junction left unmatched. The CDR3 protein is CASSSQTGPDTQYF. The CDR3, as DNA: TGCGCCAGCAGCTCCCAGACAGGGCCCGATACGCAGTATTTT.

The genes are TRBV7-9 and TRBJ2-3, with 8 bases identical to TRBD1. V lost 7 bases and J lost 2; bases outside the gene matches: 5. Germline V CDR1 and CDR2: SEHNR, FQNEAQ (reference sequence). This CDR3 contains 14 residues. This chain's CDR3 is CASNRGFPTDTQYF. CDR3 sequence (DNA): TGTGCCAGCAACAGGGGGTTCCCCACAGATACGCAGTATTTT.

To note about this clone: A read error may produce the germline difference seen at one junction end. This sequence joins TRBV11-3 and TRBJ2-3; perhaps TRBD1 as D (5 bases). CDR1 and CDR2 (germline): SGHNT, YENEEA. The CDR3 consists of 15 residues. CDR3: CASSLDSLFTDTQYF. As DNA, the CDR3 is TGTGCCAGCAGCCTAGACAGCCTCTTCACAGATACGCAGTATTTT. Full variable domain (outside the CDR3, taken from reference TRBV11-3 and TRBJ2-3): EAGVVQSPRYKIIEKKQPVAFWCNPISGHNTLYWYLQNLGQGPELLIRYENEEAVDDSQLPKDRFSAERLKGVDSTLKIQPAELGDSAVYLCASSLDSLFTDTQYFGPGTRLTVL.

This clone was seen a few times. The gene calls are TRBV5-1 and TRBJ2-7; TRBD1 matches at 12 bases. After removal of 3 bases from V and 5 bases from J, the junction contained 9 bases not matched to a gene. Germline V gene sequence: CDR1 SGHRS, CDR2 YFSETQ. The length of the CDR3 is 16 residues. The CDR3 nucleotides read TGCGCCAGCAGCTGGGGAACCGGGACAGGGGGCGACGAGCAGTACTTC. This gives the protein CASSWGTGTGGDEQYF.

CDR3 amino acids: CSVVWPRGTGNSGNTIYF. Written as DNA, the CDR3 is TGCAGCGTTGTCTGGCCGCGGGGGACAGGGAATTCCGGAAACACCATATATTTT. The chain recombines TRBV29-1 with TRBJ1-3; 9 positions match TRBD1. Losses at the gene ends were 4 bases for V and 4 bases for J; bases not matched to a gene: 17. CDR1 and CDR2 from the germline V gene are SQVTM and ANQGSEA. This CDR3 is built from 18 residues.

CDR3 DNA sequence: TGTGCCAGCCGGGAAGGACGGCGGCTCAACACTGAAGCTTTCTTT. This gives the protein CASREGRRLNTEAFF. The chain links TRBV19 to TRBJ1-1; D gene uncertain. Trimming stripped 9 bases from V and 2 bases from J, with 19 bases between. Per the germline V gene, CDR1 is LNHDA and CDR2 is SQIVND (reference sequence). The CDR3 consists of 15 residues.

This clone was counted a few times. Other DNA sequences in the sample encode the same CDR3. The chain combines TRBV5-1 with TRBJ2-5; D call uncertain. The V end lost 1 base, the J end lost 4 bases, and 8 bases lay between the germline ends. Germline assignment: CDR1 SGHRS and CDR2 YFSETQ. CDR3 length: 13 residues. In nucleotides, the CDR3 is TGCGCCAGCAGCTTGTTCGAAGGAGAGACCCAGTACTTC. Translating it yields CASSLFEGETQYF.

The chain uses TRBV6-5 and TRBJ2-7; D possibly corresponds to TRBD2 (5 bases). Trimming removed 0 bases at V and 5 bases at J, with 8 bases between. This CDR3 has 13 residues. Germline V lookup: CDR1 MNHEY, CDR2 SVGAGI. CDR3 coding DNA: TGTGCCAGCAGTTACTCAGCCGGGGACGAGCAGTACTTC. Its protein is CASSYSAGDEQYF.

The chain recombines TRBV27 with TRBJ2-5; 7 nucleotides align to TRBD2. Germline CDR1 MNHEY, CDR2 SMNVEV (reference sequence). The CDR3 covers 15 residues. V shed 6 bases, J shed 10 bases, and the junction held 17 bases outside the gene matches. CDR3 DNA sequence: TGTGCCAGCAGCCCCCGCGGTGGCGGGAGAGGTAACCAGTACTTC. Protein product: CASSPRGGGRGNQYF.

The CDR3 region has the DNA TGTGCCAGTAGTATACGCGGCGGGAGGGCGGACAATGAGCAGTTCTTC. Its translation: CASSIRGGRADNEQFF. The chain has TRBV19 and TRBJ2-1, with TRBD2 identical over 9 bases. This CDR3 region has 16 residues. The germline CDR1 and CDR2 sequences are LNHDA and SQIVND (reference sequence). J gave up 5 bases and V 2 bases, and 7 bases lay outside the gene matches.

This chain connects TRBV30 to TRBJ2-7; 7 nucleotides line up with TRBD2. Per the germline V gene, CDR1 is GTSNPN and CDR2 is SVGIG (reference sequence). J lost 0 bases, V lost 5 bases, and 1 base had no gene match. This CDR3 is built from 12 residues. The CDR3 DNA sequence: TGTGCCTGGGGACTAGTCTCCTACGAGCAGTACTTC. Its translation: CAWGLVSYEQYF.

This sequence joins TRBV7-9 and TRBJ2-7; TRBD1 matches 8 bases. The CDR3 loop spans 13 amino acids. The germline V gene has CDR1 SEHNR and CDR2 FQNEAQ (reference sequence). Losses at the gene ends were 5 bases for V and 2 bases for J; bases not matched to a gene: 2. This chain's CDR3 is CASSPRGPYEQYF. DNA of the CDR3: TGTGCCAGCAGCCCCAGGGGGCCCTACGAGCAGTACTTC.

The J gene is TRBJ2-1, the V gene TRBV15; either TRBD1 or TRBD2 may fit D (5 bases each). V lost 3 bases to trimming and J lost 8 bases, with 8 bases between them. Germline values: CDR1 LNHNV, CDR2 YYDKDF (reference sequence). This CDR3 comprises 12 residues. CDR3 nucleotide sequence: TGTGCCACCAGCAGGGGACGGGATGAGCAGTTCTTC. Translated: CATSRGRDEQFF.

V and J are TRBV2 and TRBJ2-3; D gene ambiguous. Germline CDR1 and CDR2: SNHLY and FYNNEI. This CDR3 spans 11 amino acids. V was cut by 4 bases and J by 7 bases, with 6 bases left in between. CDR3 protein: CASSAANTQYF. The CDR3 coding sequence is TGTGCCAGCAGTGCGGCCAATACGCAGTATTTT. The full variable domain, with the rest looked up from reference TRBV2 and TRBJ2-3, is EPEVTQTPSHQVTQMGQEVILRCVPISNHLYFYWYRQILGQKVEFLVSFYNNEISEKSEIFDDQFSVERPDGSNFTLKIRSTKLEDSAMYFCASSAANTQYFGPGTRLTVL.

The chain links TRBV27 to TRBJ1-5; unclear D gene. Germline CDR1 is MNHEY and CDR2 is SMNVEV (reference sequence). V lost 5 bases, J lost 8 bases, and 25 bases lay in between. The CDR3 consists of 17 residues. The CDR3 loop reads CASSPSWERRPREPQHF. CDR3 bases: TGTGCCAGCAGTCCGTCGTGGGAGAGACGACCAAGGGAGCCCCAGCATTTT.

The V and J genes are TRBV5-8 and TRBJ2-5, with D perhaps being TRBD1 or TRBD2 (5 bases each). Germline loops: CDR1 SGHTS, CDR2 YDEGEE. The CDR3 has 14 amino acids. V shed 3 bases and J shed 1 base, with 10 bases lying between them. CDR3 nucleotides: TGTGCCAGCAGCTCGGGACGGCCCCAAGAGACCCAGTACTTC. Amino acid sequence: CASSSGRPQETQYF.

The chain joins TRBV5-1 to TRBJ2-2; TRBD1 or TRBD2 may be the D gene (5 bases each). CDR1 and CDR2 from the germline V gene are SGHRS and YFSETQ. The CDR3 consists of 16 residues. V shed 4 bases and J shed 8 bases, with 21 bases lying between them. CDR3: CASSPEAGTQGGELFF. The CDR3 DNA is TGCGCCAGCAGCCCCGAGGCGGGCACCCAGGGTGGGGAGCTGTTTTTT.

Only one count was recorded for this clone. The genes are TRBV7-2 and TRBJ2-3, with TRBD2 matching over 8 bases. CDR3 length equals 17 residues. Unmatched junction bases numbered 16, after V lost 1 base and J lost 10 bases. Germline loops: CDR1 SGHTA, CDR2 FQGNSA. The chain's CDR3 is CASSLVGGGTKRTSQYF. The CDR3 DNA follows: TGTGCCAGCAGCTTAGTTGGCGGGGGGACAAAACGAACGTCGCAGTATTTT.

In this sample, this clone turned up once. The rearrangement uses TRBV6-1 and TRBJ2-2, with 14 bases identical to TRBD2. This CDR3 has 17 residues. Per germline, CDR1 MNHNS and CDR2 SASEGT. J lost 5 bases, V lost 4 bases, and 6 bases had no gene match. The CDR3 DNA reads as TGTGCCAGCAGTGGGGGACTAGCGGGAGTACGGACCGGGGAGCTGTTTTTT. Encoded protein: CASSGGLAGVRTGELFF.

This sequence joins TRBV7-2 and TRBJ1-1; D gene ambiguous. The CDR3 consists of 13 residues. Trimming removed 3 bases from V and 3 bases from J, with 8 bases in between. Germline loops: CDR1 SGHTA, CDR2 FQGNSA. Here the CDR3 DNA reads TGTGCCAGCAGCTTCCTAGTCCACACTGAAGCTTTCTTT. Translation gives CASSFLVHTEAFF.

By its share, this clone is medium-sized. The CDR3 DNA reads as TGTGCCAGCAGTTTATACAGAACACGGAACACCGGGGAGCTGTTTTTT. It yields the protein CASSLYRTRNTGELFF. This sequence joins TRBV28 and TRBJ2-2; no definite D call. The CDR3 totals 16 residues. Germline loops: CDR1 MDHEN, CDR2 SYDVKM. V was trimmed by 1 base and J by 1 base, leaving 10 bases between them. Full variable domain (remainder filled in from reference TRBV28 and TRBJ2-2): DVKVTQSSRYLVKRTGEKVFLECVQDMDHENMFWYRQDPGLGLRLIYFSYDVKMKEKGDIPEGYSVSREKKERFSLILESASTNQTSMYLCASSLYRTRNTGELFFGEGSRLTVL.

The rearrangement joins TRBV28 to TRBJ2-3; 7 bases align to TRBD1. Germline lookup yields CDR1 MDHEN and CDR2 SYDVKM. The CDR3 is 15 amino acids. V lost 8 bases, J lost 0 bases, and 8 bases stayed unmatched. CDR3 sequence (DNA): TGTGCCAGCGGTCAGGGGGAGATTAGCACAGATACGCAGTATTTT. This translates into CASGQGEISTDTQYF.